Following are 13 T cell receptor beta chains from one sample sequenced in a study of PD-1 blockade in classical Hodgkin lymphoma. The assay was immunoSEQ multiplex PCR, and TCRdb's table has in-frame clones only and misses some. In the table there are over 20,000 clones, 85% to 90% of which are singletons. Each of the patients experienced relapse following autologous stem cell transplantation, and their brentuximab vedotin exposure differed. The sample consisted of peripheral blood mononuclear cells (PBMCs), taken at baseline. These receptors were taken from a human donor with classical Hodgkin lymphoma.

The CDR3 coding sequence is TGTGCTAGTGGACCCGGACAGGGCAAAGCGTCAGATACGCAGTATTTT. Translation: CASGPGQGKASDTQYF. The rearrangement links TRBV12-5 to TRBJ2-3, with 8 nucleotides matching TRBD1. This CDR3 region has 16 residues. Germline V gene sequence: CDR1 LGHNT, CDR2 FRNRAP. V lost 6 bases to trimming and J lost 4 bases; unmatched junction nucleotides: 12. Supplemented by reference TRBV12-5 and TRBJ2-3, the full variable domain reads DARVTQTPRHKVTEMGQEVTMRCQPILGHNTVFWYRQTMMQGLELLAYFRNRAPLDDSGMPKDRFSAEMPDATLATLKIQPSEPRDSAVYFCASGPGQGKASDTQYFGPGTRLTVL.

This sequence joins TRBV11-2 and TRBJ1-2, with unresolved D. Between the trimmed V and J ends, which lost 0 bases and 10 bases, there was a span of 12 bases. Germline V CDR1 and CDR2: SGHAT, FQNNGV. The length of the CDR3 is 13 residues. In DNA, the CDR3 is TGTGCCAGCAGCTTAGAAGGGTTGCTCTCCTACACCTTC. As protein: CASSLEGLLSYTF.

This clone came up a few times. The rearrangement uses TRBV18 and TRBJ1-1; 8 nucleotides match TRBD1. The germline V gene encodes CDR1 KGHSH and CDR2 LQKENI. J was trimmed by 6 bases and V by 5 bases; bases with no gene match: 5. This CDR3 contains 13 residues. CDR3 region: CASSEQGGPEAFF. The CDR3 nucleotides read TGTGCCAGCTCAGAACAGGGGGGCCCTGAAGCTTTCTTT.

The rearrangement uses TRBV2 and TRBJ1-1, with TRBD1 matching over 8 bases. V lost 9 bases to trimming and J lost 3 bases; unmatched junction nucleotides: 9. From germline, CDR1 is SNHLY and CDR2 FYNNEI. CDR3 length equals 14 residues. The CDR3 region is CARQTDRGHTEAFF. The CDR3 DNA reads TGTGCCAGACAGACAGACAGGGGTCACACTGAAGCTTTCTTT.

The table lists this clone with a few counts. The chain recombines TRBV7-9 with TRBJ1-6; no firm D call. Germline CDR1 SEHNR, CDR2 FQNEAQ (reference sequence). The CDR3 loop spans 15 amino acids. Trimming removed 3 bases at V and 8 bases at J, with 14 bases between. This CDR3 reads CASSLLPGGDSPLHF. As DNA, the CDR3 is TGTGCCAGCAGCTTGCTGCCGGGTGGAGATTCACCCCTCCACTTT.

The rearrangement links TRBV6-5 to TRBJ2-7; no clear D. This CDR3 spans 13 amino acids. Per the germline V gene, CDR1 is MNHEY and CDR2 is SVGAGI. V was pared by 7 bases and J by 2 bases, with 12 bases between. CDR3 DNA: TGTGCCAGCACGGCAGCCTCCACCTACGAGCAGTACTTC. Encoded protein: CASTAASTYEQYF.

The gene calls are TRBV7-9 and TRBJ2-3, with 7 bases fitting TRBD2. Germline-derived CDR1 and CDR2 are SEHNR and FQNEAQ (reference sequence). The CDR3 runs 15 residues. Trimming took 5 bases from V and 2 from J; bases not matched to a gene: 7. Here the CDR3 DNA reads TGTGCCAGCAGCCCCGGGGGGTATATCACAGATACGCAGTATTTT. Translated, it gives CASSPGGYITDTQYF.

The chain couples TRBV5-1 to TRBJ2-7; D is perhaps TRBD1 (6 bases). Germline-derived CDR1 and CDR2 are SGHRS and YFSETQ. The length of the CDR3 is 14 residues. Trimming stripped 4 bases from V and 0 bases from J, with 11 bases between. This CDR3 is CASSMTGSSYEQYF. In DNA, the CDR3 is TGCGCCAGCAGCATGACAGGTTCCTCCTACGAGCAGTACTTC.

The V gene is TRBV5-1, the J gene TRBJ2-3, with D possibly matching TRBD2 (5 bases). CDR3 length: 16 residues. Trimming stripped 4 bases from V and 0 bases from J, with 15 bases between. Germline CDR1 and CDR2: SGHRS and YFSETQ. The CDR3 loop reads CASSGGLAISTDTQYF. DNA for the CDR3: TGCGCCAGCAGCGGAGGACTCGCGATTAGCACAGATACGCAGTATTTT.

The chain employs TRBV25-1 and TRBJ1-6; D possibly corresponds to TRBD1 (6 bases). In germline, CDR1 is MGHDK, CDR2 SYGVNS. With 5 bases removed from V and 1 base from J, the gap between germline ends came to 12 bases. The length of the CDR3 is 16 residues. CDR3 sequence: CASSPDRKSYNSPLHF. CDR3 in DNA: TGTGCCAGCAGTCCTGACAGGAAGTCCTATAATTCACCCCTCCACTTT.

This chain uses TRBV5-1 with TRBJ2-1, with no clear D. CDR1 and CDR2 (germline): SGHRS, YFSETQ. Trimming removed 0 bases at V and 2 bases at J, with 9 bases between. This CDR3 is built from 15 residues. The CDR3 nucleotides are TGCGCCAGCAGCTTGGGGACCCTGACCTACAATGAGCAGTTCTTC. Translating it yields CASSLGTLTYNEQFF. Supplemented by reference TRBV5-1 and TRBJ2-1, the full variable domain reads KAGVTQTPRYLIKTRGQQVTLSCSPISGHRSVSWYQQTPGQGLQFLFEYFSETQRNKGNFPGRFSGRQFSNSRSEMNVSTLELGDSALYLCASSLGTLTYNEQFFGPGTRLTVL.

In its sample, this clone was seen once. The chain uses TRBV19 and TRBJ1-1, with 11 bases lining up with TRBD1. Germline V gene lookup returns CDR1 LNHDA and CDR2 SQIVND (reference sequence). The CDR3 spans 14 residues. The junction had 4 bases not matched to a gene; V was cut back by 3 bases and J by 7 bases. CDR3 amino acids: CASSIGQGAGEAFF. CDR3 nucleotides: TGTGCCAGTAGTATTGGACAGGGGGCTGGTGAAGCTTTCTTT.

The gene calls are TRBV4-1 and TRBJ1-5; tentatively, D is TRBD1 (5 bases). This CDR3 region has 16 residues. Germline V gives CDR1 MGHRA, CDR2 YSYEKL. Trimming took off 0 bases at V and 4 bases at J, with 13 bases between the two ends. DNA for the CDR3: TGCGCCAGCAGCCAAGATCGTTCCGACAGAAATCAGCCCCAGCATTTT. Its translation is CASSQDRSDRNQPQHF.